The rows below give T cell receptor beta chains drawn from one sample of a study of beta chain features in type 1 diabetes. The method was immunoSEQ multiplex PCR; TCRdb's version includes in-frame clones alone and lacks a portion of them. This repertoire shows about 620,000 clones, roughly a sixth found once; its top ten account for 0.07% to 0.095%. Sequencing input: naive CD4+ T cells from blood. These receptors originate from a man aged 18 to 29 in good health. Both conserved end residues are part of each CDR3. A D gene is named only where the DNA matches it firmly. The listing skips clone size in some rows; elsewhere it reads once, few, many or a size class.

CDR3 protein: CASSLGPSYNEQFF; CDR3 DNA: TGTGCCAGCAGCTTGGGGCCATCCTACAATGAGCAGTTCTTC; clone size: few; D gene: NA; V gene: TRBV5-4; J gene: TRBJ2-1
CDR3 protein: CASSLGDSYGYTF; CDR3 DNA: TGTGCCAGCAGTTTAGGGGACTCCTATGGCTACACCTTC; clone size: NA; D gene: NA; V gene: TRBV2; J gene: TRBJ1-2
CDR3 protein: CAITGQGDTGELFF; CDR3 DNA: TGTGCCATCACGGGACAGGGCGACACCGGGGAGCTGTTTTTT; clone size: NA; D gene: TRBD1; V gene: TRBV10-3; J gene: TRBJ2-2
CDR3 protein: CASSQQVDYGYTF; CDR3 DNA: TGCGCCAGCAGCCAACAGGTCGACTATGGCTACACCTTC; clone size: few; D gene: NA; V gene: TRBV4-3; J gene: TRBJ1-2
CDR3 protein: CASSRTGARQTQYF; CDR3 DNA: TGTGCCAGCTCACGGACAGGGGCCAGACAGACCCAGTACTTC; clone size: NA; D gene: TRBD1; V gene: TRBV7-2; J gene: TRBJ2-5
CDR3 protein: CSARTGSGYTF; CDR3 DNA: TGCAGTGCCCGGACAGGATCTGGCTACACCTTC; clone size: NA; D gene: TRBD1; V gene: TRBV20-1; J gene: TRBJ1-2
CDR3 protein: CASSPLGDRADTQYF; CDR3 DNA: TGTGCCAGCAGCCCGCTAGGGGATCGCGCAGATACGCAGTATTTT; clone size: few; D gene: NA; V gene: TRBV9; J gene: TRBJ2-3
CDR3 protein: CASSGGATGELFF; CDR3 DNA: TGTGCCAGCAGTGGGGGCGCGACCGGGGAGCTGTTTTTT; clone size: NA; D gene: NA; V gene: TRBV2; J gene: TRBJ2-2
CDR3 protein: CASSLSLWSAGQDGADTQYF; CDR3 DNA: TGTGCCAGCAGCTTAAGTCTGTGGAGTGCCGGACAGGATGGGGCAGATACGCAGTATTTT; clone size: few; D gene: TRBD1; V gene: TRBV7-3; J gene: TRBJ2-3
CDR3 protein: CASSLAPFGTEHQPQHF; CDR3 DNA: TGTGCCAGCAGCTTAGCCCCATTTGGGACGGAGCATCAGCCCCAGCATTTT; clone size: NA; D gene: NA; V gene: TRBV7-9; J gene: TRBJ1-5
CDR3 protein: CSVEGGQAGNTQYF; CDR3 DNA: TGCAGCGTTGAGGGGGGACAGGCGGGGAATACGCAGTATTTT; clone size: NA; D gene: TRBD1; V gene: TRBV29-1; J gene: TRBJ2-3
CDR3 protein: CATSSVRGRNTIYF; CDR3 DNA: TGTGCCACCAGCAGTGTAAGGGGACGAAACACCATATATTTT; clone size: few; D gene: NA; V gene: TRBV15; J gene: TRBJ1-3
CDR3 protein: CASSVAGLSNQPQHF; CDR3 DNA: TGTGCCAGCAGCGTCGCAGGTCTTAGCAATCAGCCCCAGCATTTT; clone size: NA; D gene: NA; V gene: TRBV6-6; J gene: TRBJ1-5
CDR3 protein: CASSLGGDHTQYF; CDR3 DNA: TGTGCCAGCAGCCTAGGAGGGGACCATACGCAGTATTTT; clone size: few; D gene: NA; V gene: TRBV7-9; J gene: TRBJ2-3
CDR3 protein: CASSIATGGSYEQYF; CDR3 DNA: TGTGCCAGTAGTATCGCGACAGGGGGCTCCTACGAGCAGTACTTC; clone size: NA; D gene: TRBD1; V gene: TRBV19; J gene: TRBJ2-7
CDR3 protein: CASSGRSGGLLGTDTQYF; CDR3 DNA: TGTGCCAGCAGTGGGAGGAGCGGGGGACTACTTGGGACAGATACGCAGTATTTT; clone size: few; D gene: TRBD2; V gene: TRBV2; J gene: TRBJ2-3
CDR3 protein: CASRLDSSTDTQYF; CDR3 DNA: TGTGCCAGCCGACTAGACAGTAGCACAGATACGCAGTATTTT; clone size: few; D gene: NA; V gene: TRBV19; J gene: TRBJ2-3
CDR3 protein: CASSVEAALGKTQYF; CDR3 DNA: TGTGCCAGCAGCGTAGAAGCGGCCCTTGGAAAGACCCAGTACTTC; clone size: few; D gene: NA; V gene: TRBV9; J gene: TRBJ2-5
CDR3 protein: CASSPSGIPGTQYF; CDR3 DNA: TGTGCCAGCAGTCCCTCCGGGATTCCTGGGACCCAGTACTTC; clone size: NA; D gene: NA; V gene: TRBV28; J gene: TRBJ2-5
CDR3 protein: CASSPPGQALGTQYF; CDR3 DNA: TGTGCCAGCTCACCACCGGGACAGGCCTTGGGGACCCAGTACTTC; clone size: NA; D gene: TRBD1; V gene: TRBV18; J gene: TRBJ2-5
CDR3 protein: CASTLDLGYNEQFF; CDR3 DNA: TGTGCCAGCACCCTGGACCTTGGATACAATGAGCAGTTCTTC; clone size: NA; D gene: NA; V gene: TRBV6-6; J gene: TRBJ2-1
CDR3 protein: CASTIAGGSSYEQYF; CDR3 DNA: TGTGCCAGCACAATAGCGGGAGGGAGCTCCTACGAGCAGTACTTC; clone size: NA; D gene: TRBD2; V gene: TRBV7-2; J gene: TRBJ2-7
CDR3 protein: CASRGAQETQYF; CDR3 DNA: TGTGCCAGCAGGGGGGCCCAAGAGACCCAGTACTTC; clone size: NA; D gene: NA; V gene: TRBV6-6; J gene: TRBJ2-5
CDR3 protein: CASSATHPRTEAFF; CDR3 DNA: TGCGCCAGCAGCGCCACACACCCGAGGACTGAAGCTTTCTTT; clone size: few; D gene: NA; V gene: TRBV5-1; J gene: TRBJ1-1
CDR3 protein: CASSADSGDTEAFF; CDR3 DNA: TGTGCCAGCAGCGCTGACTCCGGGGACACTGAAGCTTTCTTT; clone size: NA; D gene: NA; V gene: TRBV9; J gene: TRBJ1-1
CDR3 protein: CASSQGGQGTNQPQHF; CDR3 DNA: TGCGCCAGCAGCCAAGGGGGGCAGGGAACCAATCAGCCCCAGCATTTT; clone size: few; D gene: NA; V gene: TRBV4-1; J gene: TRBJ1-5
CDR3 protein: CASSLVGYQETQYF; CDR3 DNA: TGTGCTAGCAGCTTAGTGGGATATCAAGAGACCCAGTACTTC; clone size: NA; D gene: NA; V gene: TRBV7-7; J gene: TRBJ2-5
CDR3 protein: CASFEAGGVNQPQHF; CDR3 DNA: TGTGCCAGTTTTGAGGCAGGGGGCGTAAATCAGCCCCAGCATTTT; clone size: NA; D gene: TRBD1; V gene: TRBV18; J gene: TRBJ1-5
CDR3 protein: CASSLVPGVYNEQFF; CDR3 DNA: TGTGCCAGCAGCTTAGTTCCGGGGGTTTACAATGAGCAGTTCTTC; clone size: few; D gene: NA; V gene: TRBV7-2; J gene: TRBJ2-1
CDR3 protein: CASSLSQAYGYTF; CDR3 DNA: TGCGCCAGCAGCTTGTCGCAGGCCTATGGCTACACCTTC; clone size: NA; D gene: NA; V gene: TRBV5-1; J gene: TRBJ1-2
CDR3 protein: CASSLGQAPEHF; CDR3 DNA: TGTGCCAGCAGCTTGGGACAGGCACCCGAGCACTTC; clone size: few; D gene: TRBD1; V gene: TRBV28; J gene: TRBJ2-7
CDR3 protein: CAISVAGGPYNEQFF; CDR3 DNA: TGTGCCATCAGTGTAGCGGGAGGGCCCTACAATGAGCAGTTCTTC; clone size: NA; D gene: TRBD2; V gene: TRBV10-3; J gene: TRBJ2-1
CDR3 protein: CASSLQDRGGNEQFF; CDR3 DNA: TGCGCCAGCAGCTTGCAGGACCGGGGGGGCAATGAGCAGTTCTTC; clone size: few; D gene: TRBD2; V gene: TRBV5-1; J gene: TRBJ2-1
CDR3 protein: CASSQDQSQVYGYTF; CDR3 DNA: TGTGCCAGCAGCCAAGACCAGAGCCAGGTCTATGGCTACACCTTC; clone size: NA; D gene: NA; V gene: TRBV4-2; J gene: TRBJ1-2
CDR3 protein: CASSPSGTVSYNEQFF; CDR3 DNA: TGCGCCAGCAGCCCCTCCGGGACAGTCTCCTACAATGAGCAGTTCTTC; clone size: NA; D gene: TRBD1; V gene: TRBV5-1; J gene: TRBJ2-1
CDR3 protein: CASSIRRLAGVMNIQYF; CDR3 DNA: TGTGCCAGCAGCATAAGAAGACTAGCGGGAGTCATGAACATTCAGTACTTC; clone size: NA; D gene: NA; V gene: TRBV21-1; J gene: TRBJ2-4
CDR3 protein: CASSLDLGWTEAFF; CDR3 DNA: TGCGCCAGCAGCTTGGATTTGGGTTGGACTGAAGCTTTCTTT; clone size: few; D gene: NA; V gene: TRBV5-1; J gene: TRBJ1-1
CDR3 protein: CASSLGPRQIYEQYF; CDR3 DNA: TGTGCCAGCAGCTTAGGCCCGCGACAGATCTACGAGCAGTACTTC; clone size: NA; D gene: NA; V gene: TRBV13; J gene: TRBJ2-7
CDR3 protein: CASSQTGVSNQPQHF; CDR3 DNA: TGTGCCAGCAGCCAGACAGGGGTCAGCAATCAGCCCCAGCATTTT; clone size: NA; D gene: TRBD1; V gene: TRBV6-6; J gene: TRBJ1-5
CDR3 protein: CAWSPSPLVSLINEQFF; CDR3 DNA: TGTGCCTGGAGCCCATCCCCTCTAGTTTCCCTCATCAATGAGCAGTTCTTC; clone size: NA; D gene: NA; V gene: TRBV30; J gene: TRBJ2-1
CDR3 protein: CASSFRLAVGSGANVLTF; CDR3 DNA: TGTGCCAGCAGCTTCCGACTAGCGGTGGGCTCTGGGGCCAACGTCCTGACTTTC; clone size: few; D gene: TRBD2; V gene: TRBV7-8; J gene: TRBJ2-6
CDR3 protein: CASSLARGSTDTQYF; CDR3 DNA: TGTGCCAGCAGCTTAGCCAGGGGCAGCACAGATACGCAGTATTTT; clone size: few; D gene: NA; V gene: TRBV11-2; J gene: TRBJ2-3
CDR3 protein: CASTPGLGGNEQFF; CDR3 DNA: TGCGCCAGCACCCCGGGACTCGGGGGCAATGAGCAGTTCTTC; clone size: few; D gene: NA; V gene: TRBV5-1; J gene: TRBJ2-1
CDR3 protein: CAITQGGSGANVLTF; CDR3 DNA: TGTGCCATCACCCAGGGGGGGTCTGGGGCCAACGTCCTGACTTTC; clone size: NA; D gene: NA; V gene: TRBV10-3; J gene: TRBJ2-6
CDR3 protein: CAISGLADTGELFF; CDR3 DNA: TGTGCCATCAGTGGACTAGCGGACACCGGGGAGCTGTTTTTT; clone size: few; D gene: TRBD2; V gene: TRBV10-3; J gene: TRBJ2-2
CDR3 protein: CSARGSSEAFF; CDR3 DNA: TGCAGTGCTAGAGGGTCGTCTGAAGCTTTCTTT; clone size: NA; D gene: NA; V gene: TRBV20-1; J gene: TRBJ1-1
CDR3 protein: CASSSRSYEQYF; CDR3 DNA: TGCGCCAGCAGCTCCAGAAGCTACGAGCAGTACTTC; clone size: NA; D gene: NA; V gene: TRBV5-1; J gene: TRBJ2-7
CDR3 protein: CASSLSIDKSSYEQYF; CDR3 DNA: TGCGCCAGCAGCTTGTCCATTGACAAGAGCTCCTACGAGCAGTACTTC; clone size: NA; D gene: NA; V gene: TRBV5-1; J gene: TRBJ2-7
CDR3 protein: CASSQEHTGVNTEAFF; CDR3 DNA: TGCGCCAGCAGCCAAGAACATACAGGGGTGAACACTGAAGCTTTCTTT; clone size: NA; D gene: TRBD1; V gene: TRBV4-3; J gene: TRBJ1-1
CDR3 protein: CASSLPGQGDETQYF; CDR3 DNA: TGCGCCAGCAGCCTACCGGGACAGGGGGACGAGACCCAGTACTTC; clone size: few; D gene: TRBD1; V gene: TRBV5-1; J gene: TRBJ2-5
CDR3 protein: CASSDAGRTDTQYF; CDR3 DNA: TGTGCCAGCAGCGATGCCGGGAGGACAGATACGCAGTATTTT; clone size: few; D gene: TRBD2; V gene: TRBV9; J gene: TRBJ2-3
CDR3 protein: CASREEAGLNTEAFF; CDR3 DNA: TGTGCCAGCAGAGAAGAGGCAGGGCTGAACACTGAAGCTTTCTTT; clone size: few; D gene: NA; V gene: TRBV4-2; J gene: TRBJ1-1
CDR3 protein: CATQTSSRPGELFF; CDR3 DNA: TGTGCCACCCAGACTAGTTCCCGCCCCGGGGAGCTGTTTTTT; clone size: NA; D gene: NA; V gene: TRBV7-3; J gene: TRBJ2-2
CDR3 protein: CASSLIGYEQFF; CDR3 DNA: TGTGCCAGCAGCTTGATCGGTTATGAGCAGTTCTTC; clone size: few; D gene: NA; V gene: TRBV7-2; J gene: TRBJ2-1
CDR3 protein: CAISATGQGVGQPQHF; CDR3 DNA: TGTGCCATCAGTGCCACAGGGCAGGGGGTAGGACAGCCCCAGCATTTT; clone size: NA; D gene: TRBD1; V gene: TRBV10-3; J gene: TRBJ1-5
CDR3 protein: CASRPTGGANYGYTF; CDR3 DNA: TGTGCCAGCAGGCCTACAGGGGGCGCAAACTATGGCTACACCTTC; clone size: NA; D gene: TRBD1; V gene: TRBV7-9; J gene: TRBJ1-2